The count of the clone carrying this T cell receptor (beta chain) is one. Antigen unknown. This entry comes from a study of T cell repertoires in cytomegalovirus infection. At the level of the study: HLA-B-restricted CMV epitopes that are well studied were used alongside recently identified HLA-C-restricted ones. An indication of both CMV infection and matching HLA type came from public TCR beta signatures. Overall study findings and caveats: Across the ex vivo response, the dominant clonotypes were HLA-C-restricted CMV-specific TCR beta clonotypes. Frequencies of public TCR beta families were cumulated, and this identified carriers of CMV plus the relevant HLA.

Each CDR3 protein is one row after TCRdb ran MiXCR on the reads. The table includes 650,000 to 900,000 distinct CDR3 sequences, approximately 32% detected once. The CDR3 extends over 17 amino acids. V was pared by 0 bases and J by 2 bases, with 17 bases between. Germline V gene lookup returns CDR1 SQVTM and CDR2 ANQGSEA. The chain has TRBV29-1 and TRBJ2-4; D is possibly TRBD1 (6 bases). The sequences come from cultured CD8+ T cells from PBMCs, collected from culture after CMV antigen stimulation. The sequence came from a human donor in good health (CMV status not recorded). Some clones in this sample may be carry-over from other donors' samples. CDR3 sequence reads: CSVEERTVWWTKNIQYF. The CDR3 DNA follows: TGCAGCGTTGAAGAGAGGACAGTCTGGTGGACCAAAAACATTCAGTACTTC.